This T cell receptor beta chain was recorded in a study of shared clonotypes between healthy human individuals. This CDR3 contains 13 residues. Germline values: CDR1 MDHEN, CDR2 SYDVKM. Trimming removed 2 bases from V and 7 bases from J; junction bases left unmatched: 0. The naive CD8 population came from CD45RO-negative cells selected for CCR7, without terminally differentiated effector memory CD45RA+ cells. Generated by immunoSEQ multiplex PCR, the TCRdb table keeps only in-frame clones and is missing some. The sample has about 2 million clones; less than 95% are singletons. The specimen was naive CD8+ T cells sorted from blood. The V gene is TRBV28, the J gene TRBJ2-2; 8 positions agree with TRBD2. The sequence was collected from a man younger than 35 in good health. The CDR3, as DNA: TGTGCCAGCAGTTTACGGGAGGGCGGGGAGCTGTTTTTT. Translated, it gives CASSLREGGELFF. Looking up the rest from reference TRBV28 and TRBJ2-2 gives the full variable domain: DVKVTQSSRYLVKRTGEKVFLECVQDMDHENMFWYRQDPGLGLRLIYFSYDVKMKEKGDIPEGYSVSREKKERFSLILESASTNQTSMYLCASSLREGGELFFGEGSRLTVL.